This TCR beta chain was identified during a study of T cell repertoires in cytomegalovirus infection (dated by TCRdb to between 2018 and 2021). General notes on the study: The HLA type of each donor mattered for the analysis, because public TCR beta signatures pointed to carriage of CMV infection along with the matching HLA type. Here is what the overall study found, with its caveats: Cumulative frequency of public TCR beta family members discriminated carriers of CMV infection plus the relevant HLA type in this cohort and an independent approximately 370-donor cohort. The ex vivo response was dominated by HLA-C-restricted CMV-specific TCR beta clonotypes, which also provided the single most frequent clonotype in two of eight donors.

As to this clonotype: Its antigen specificity is not known. No much larger clone is present one base from it, and per-base qualities are unavailable.

TCRdb shows the sequencer as Illumina HiSeq 1500. TCRdb trimmed public reads at Q25 via fastp, called clones via MiXCR and kept in-frame beta chains. Identical CDR3 protein sequences are pooled into one entry, listed with their most common genes and DNA. The sample table shows roughly 300,000 distinct CDR3 sequences, and 9.5% are seen once. 3.5% to 4.5% of the sample goes to the ten largest clones. The sequence derives from a human donor in good health (CMV status not recorded). Some clones in this sample may be carry-over from other donors' samples. The source material was PBMCs.

The CDR3 region reads CASSRSGMDQPQHF. The DNA sequence reads TGTGCCAGCAGTCGCTCCGGGATGGATCAGCCCCAGCATTTT. This sequence uses TRBV12-3 or TRBV12-4 and TRBJ1-5; there is no confident call for the D gene. V is cut by 5 bases and J by 5 bases, and the space between the germline ends is 13 bases. The CDR3 contains 14 residues, cysteine and phenylalanine counted. Left in the record is the CDR3 DNA by itself, 42 bases read in frame from the first base.